These 15 T cell receptor beta chains share one sample of origin, sequenced in a study of blood T cell repertoires in COVID-19. Clones were sequenced by immunoSEQ multiplex PCR, and TCRdb holds only the in-frame ones, with some missing. Here the sample spans 250,000 to 300,000 clones, approximately 88% being singletons. The specimen sequenced was PBMCs or T cells enriched from blood (not recorded which). These receptors were collected from a middle-aged woman who had recovered from COVID-19.

The chain joins TRBV19 to TRBJ1-5, with 9 bases identical to TRBD1. Per germline, CDR1 LNHDA and CDR2 SQIVND (reference sequence). The junction had 8 bases not matched to a gene; V was cut back by 4 bases and J by 1 base. The CDR3 loop spans 17 amino acids. The chain's CDR3 is CASSSGDRGKSNQPQHF. The DNA of the CDR3 is TGTGCCAGTAGTAGCGGAGACAGGGGGAAAAGCAATCAGCCCCAGCATTTT.

The gene calls are TRBV14 and TRBJ2-3; 8 bases agree with TRBD1. The CDR3 loop spans 16 amino acids. Germline CDR1 SGHDN, CDR2 FVKESK. The junction had 7 bases not matched to a gene; V was cut back by 4 bases and J by 1 base. The DNA of the CDR3 is TGTGCCAGCAGCCGGACAGGGAGAGAACGCACAGATACGCAGTATTTT. Protein product: CASSRTGRERTDTQYF.

This rearrangement joins TRBV29-1 to TRBJ1-1; D uncertain. Trimming left V 4 bases short and J 3 bases short, with 12 bases between. Germline V gives CDR1 SQVTM, CDR2 ANQGSEA. This CDR3 has 13 residues. This chain's CDR3 is CSVGRRLDTEAFF. CDR3 nucleotides: TGCAGCGTTGGACGGAGGCTGGACACTGAAGCTTTCTTT. Using reference TRBV29-1 and TRBJ1-1 for the parts outside the CDR3, the full variable domain is SAVISQKPSRDICQRGTSLTIQCQVDSQVTMMFWYRQQPGQSLTLIATANQGSEATYESGFVIDKFPISRPNLTFSTLTVSNMSPEDSSIYLCSVGRRLDTEAFFGQGTRLTVV.

The V call is TRBV29-1, the J call TRBJ2-1; tentative D call: TRBD1 (5 bases). Trimming took off 7 bases at V and 1 base at J, with 8 bases between the two ends. The CDR3 length is 12 residues. Germline V gene sequence: CDR1 SQVTM, CDR2 ANQGSEA. This CDR3 is CSEGESYNEQFF. The CDR3 DNA is TGCAGCGAAGGGGAATCCTACAATGAGCAGTTCTTC.

V and J are TRBV19 and TRBJ2-2; D perhaps matches TRBD2 (6 bases). The germline CDR1 and CDR2 sequences are LNHDA and SQIVND (reference sequence). The CDR3 covers 14 residues. V was pared by 3 bases and J by 6 bases, with 11 bases between. CDR3 sequence: CASSILGGPGELFF. CDR3 bases: TGTGCCAGTAGTATTTTGGGAGGCCCCGGGGAGCTGTTTTTT.

This clone has only one observation. This chain uses TRBV5-1 with TRBJ1-4; maybe TRBD1 (5 bases). Germline V gene lookup returns CDR1 SGHRS and CDR2 YFSETQ. This CDR3 is built from 14 residues. The V end was cut by 0 bases, the J end by 8 bases, with 11 bases between. CDR3 DNA: TGCGCCAGCAGCTTGGGGCAGGGATACGAAAAACTGTTTTTT. It is translated as CASSLGQGYEKLFF.

This clone was observed once. Distinct nucleotide sequences in the sample also encode this CDR3. The chain links TRBV19 to TRBJ1-2, with D unclear. CDR1 is LNHDA, CDR2 SQIVND, per germline (reference sequence). The CDR3 consists of 12 residues. Trimming left V 3 bases short and J 3 bases short, with 5 bases between. The CDR3 coding sequence is TGTGCCAGTAGTATTGGAGACTATGGCTACACCTTC. This codes for CASSIGDYGYTF.

This clone was recorded once. The V call is TRBV2, the J call TRBJ1-1; D possibly corresponds to TRBD1 (5 bases). CDR1 SNHLY and CDR2 FYNNEI come from the germline V gene. V shed 4 bases and J shed 0 bases, with 9 bases lying between them. The CDR3 runs 14 residues. CDR3 coding DNA: TGTGCCAGCAGTGCTACAGGCATGAACACTGAAGCTTTCTTT. Its protein is CASSATGMNTEAFF.

The sample holds one count of this clone. The gene calls are TRBV7-9 and TRBJ2-7; TRBD1 aligns across 10 bases. CDR1 and CDR2 (germline): SEHNR, FQNEAQ (reference sequence). The J segment lost 2 bases and the V segment lost 5 bases, leaving 9 bases of the junction unmatched. This CDR3 has 16 residues. DNA of the CDR3: TGTGCCAGCAGCCCAATCCGGGACAGGGGAGCCTACGAGCAGTACTTC. Translated: CASSPIRDRGAYEQYF. Drawing the rest from reference TRBV7-9 and TRBJ2-7, the complete variable domain is DTGVSQNPRHKITKRGQNVTFRCDPISEHNRLYWYRQTLGQGPEFLTYFQNEAQLEKSRLLSDRFSAERPKGSFSTLEIQRTEQGDSAMYLCASSPIRDRGAYEQYFGPGTRLTVT.

The chain uses TRBV5-4 and TRBJ1-5; 8 nucleotides line up with TRBD1. Germline lookup yields CDR1 SGHNT and CDR2 YYREEE (reference sequence). The CDR3 contains 15 residues. V lost 4 bases and J lost 0; bases outside the gene matches: 3. Written as DNA, the CDR3 is TGTGCCAGCAGCCCGGGACAGGCTAGCAATCAGCCCCAGCATTTT. Protein sequence: CASSPGQASNQPQHF. Full variable domain (outside the CDR3, taken from reference TRBV5-4 and TRBJ1-5): ETGVTQSPTHLIKTRGQQVTLRCSSQSGHNTVSWYQQALGQGPQFIFQYYREEENGRGNFPPRFSGLQFPNYSSELNVNALELDDSALYLCASSPGQASNQPQHFGDGTRLSIL.

The chain links TRBV28 to TRBJ1-5; TRBD1 matches at 7 bases. The junction had 14 bases not matched to a gene; V was cut back by 5 bases and J by 4 bases. The CDR3 totals 17 residues. The germline V gene has CDR1 MDHEN and CDR2 SYDVKM. The chain's CDR3 is CASSKMGQYRGNQPQHF. CDR3 DNA: TGTGCCAGCAGTAAAATGGGTCAGTACAGGGGAAATCAGCCCCAGCATTTT.

This CDR3 reads CASSLMDGDINQPQHF. The CDR3 DNA reads as TGTGCCAGCAGCTTGATGGACGGGGACATCAATCAGCCCCAGCATTTT. This rearrangement joins TRBV5-6 to TRBJ1-5; TRBD1 is a possible D gene (6 bases). Germline CDR1 is SGHDT and CDR2 is YYEEEE. There are 16 residues in the CDR3. The germline V and J ends were trimmed by 1 base and 3 bases, with 14 bases remaining between them.

CDR3 nucleotide sequence: TGTGCCAGCAGCCCTAGGGACAGGGGAAATGGCTACACCTTC. This sequence encodes CASSPRDRGNGYTF. V and J are TRBV7-2 and TRBJ1-2; 10 positions match TRBD1. Germline CDR1 SGHTA, CDR2 FQGNSA. This CDR3 spans 14 amino acids. Losses at the gene ends were 5 bases for V and 6 bases for J; bases not matched to a gene: 6.

This clone was observed a single time. The gene calls are TRBV5-1 and TRBJ1-2, with 7 bases lining up with TRBD1. This CDR3 is 14 amino acids long. With 2 bases clipped from V and 6 bases from J, the junction kept 7 bases outside the gene matches. Germline V CDR1 and CDR2: SGHRS, YFSETQ. CDR3 coding DNA: TGCGCCAGCAGCTTCGGCGACAGGGACCATGGCTACACCTTC. Translated, it gives CASSFGDRDHGYTF.

The V call is TRBV12-3 or TRBV12-4, the J call TRBJ1-2; D ambiguous. Trimming took off 3 bases at V and 6 bases at J, with 8 bases between the two ends. CDR3 length: 12 residues. This chain's CDR3 is CASSFAVNGYTF. Here the CDR3 DNA reads TGTGCCAGCAGTTTCGCGGTGAATGGCTACACCTTC.